These 15 T cell receptor delta chains share one sample of origin, sequenced in a study of γδ T cells in repeated Plasmodium falciparum infection. TCRdb re-processed the multiplex PCR reads using CATT. The sample lists about 57,000 delta-chain clones, over 1.5% occurring once. Vgamma9/Vdelta2+ and Vdelta2-negative gammadelta T cells were flow-sorted from PBMC for bulk sequencing. The sample consisted of gamma-delta T cells from blood. These receptor sequences come from a pool of human donors (malaria-infected and uninfected, not separated).

This clone has a count of ten or more. A read error is the likely source, as a far larger clone sits one nucleotide away. Additional DNA sequences in this sample encode the identical CDR3. The chain has TRDV1 and TRDJ1; D may be TRDD3 (6 bases). The CDR3 loop spans 14 amino acids. The ends were cut back, 1 base at V and 11 bases at J, with 17 bases in the middle. Germline assignment: CDR1 TSWWSYY and CDR2 QGS. The CDR3 nucleotides are TGTGCTCTTGGGGAACACCTAGGGGATTCGGTGCTCATCTTT. This translates into CALGEHLGDSVLIF.

This clone was detected only a few times. The protein TCRdb gives is from a much larger clone and does not agree with this DNA's translation at residue 9, likely a read error; the protein shown here comes from the DNA. This chain links TRDV2 with TRDJ3; 7 positions match TRDD3. The J gene was missing in TCRdb and was found by matching the end of the DNA to germline. Germline V gene data show CDR1 as GEAIGNYY and CDR2 as EKD. The length of the CDR3 is 19 residues. After removal of 3 bases from V and 0 bases from J, the junction contained 10 bases not matched to a gene. In DNA form, the CDR3 reads TGTGCCTGTGACCGGGTGCTGGGGGGTCTCTCCTGGGACACCCGACAGATGTTTTTC. Translating gives CACDRVLGGLSWDTRQMFF.

About this clone: The mismatch at residue 17 between this DNA's translation and the TCRdb protein of a much larger clone likely reflects a read error; the protein shown is translated from the DNA. This sequence joins TRDV1 and TRDJ1; 8 bases agree with TRDD2. The CDR3 length is 21 residues. Looked up from germline, CDR1 is TSWWSYY and CDR2 is QGS. The CDR3 loop reads CALGDSSYGNGVICVTGKLIF. In DNA form, the CDR3 reads TGTGCTCTTGGGGACTCTTCCTACGGGAATGGGGTCATATGTGTCACCGGTAAACTCATCTTT.

Worth noting for this clone: This likely came from a read error, as a far larger clone is one base away. Other DNA sequences in this sample translate to the same CDR3. V gene assignment gives TRDV2, but the J gene was left uncalled; the table calls TRDD3, which could not be checked here. Germline loops: CDR1 GEAIGNYY, CDR2 EKD. The CDR3 runs to 20 residues. The CDR3 DNA is TGTGCCTGTGACACCGAAGACAGGTTGACTGGGGGTCCACACACCGATAAACTTATCTTT. Translated, it gives CACDTEDRLTGGPHTDKLIF.

There are a few counts of this clone. TCRdb's entry gives the protein of a much larger clone, which mismatches this DNA's translation at residue 5, likely from a read error; the protein reported here is translated from the DNA. The V gene is TRAV38-2/DV8, the J gene TRDJ1; 8 bases are a match to TRDD3. No J gene was available from TCRdb, and it was assigned here by a germline match of the DNA. The CDR3 consists of 19 residues. Trimming removed 3 bases from V and 1 base from J; junction bases left unmatched: 17. Germline CDR1 TSESDYY, CDR2 QEAYKQQN. CDR3 sequence (DNA): TGTGCTTATAGGACCCGCTTGGTGGGGGATCCTGTAGGCACCGATAAACTCATCTTT. Encoded protein: CAYRTRLVGDPVGTDKLIF.

This clone was counted a few times. The protein in TCRdb stems from a much larger clone and differs at residue 22 from this DNA's translation, likely a read error; here the protein is translated from the DNA. The rearrangement uses TRDV1 and TRDJ3, with D perhaps matching TRDD3 (8 bases). The J gene was not available in TCRdb and was assigned here by matching the DNA to germline segments. Germline CDR1 and CDR2: TSWWSYY and QGS. This CDR3 has 25 residues. The CDR3 sequence: CALGDPIFLQGDNRADSWDTRRMFF. Written as DNA, the CDR3 is TGTGCTCTTGGGGATCCAATTTTCCTACAGGGGGATAACCGTGCGGACTCCTGGGACACCCGACGGATGTTTTTC.

A word on this clone: A much larger clone differs by one base, so this may be a read error. The gene calls are TRDV1 and TRDJ1, with TRDD3 matching 9 bases. The J gene, missing from TCRdb, was assigned here through DNA to germline matching. The germline V gene encodes CDR1 TSWWSYY and CDR2 QGS. The CDR3 has 21 amino acids. V gave up 6 bases and J gave up 0 bases; unmatched junction bases: 23. The chain's CDR3 is CALGLAYWGTGRLRYTDKLIF. Here the CDR3 DNA reads TGTGCTCTTGGTCTCGCGTACTGGGGGACCGGGAGGCTAAGGTACACCGATAAACTCATCTTT.

This clone appeared a few times. A read error is likely here: a far larger clone is one base away. J is TRDJ1 and V is TRDV1; D may be TRDD2 (5 bases). No J gene is reported in TCRdb; it was inferred here by comparing the DNA with germline. The CDR3 runs 20 residues. CDR1 is TSWWSYY, CDR2 QGS, per germline. The CDR3: CALWELPTPLPSAYTDKLIF. The CDR3 coding sequence is TGTGCTCTTTGGGAATTACCTACCCCTTTGCCCTCGGCCTACACCGATAAACTCATCTTT.

This clone was counted between two and nine times. TCRdb lists the protein of a much larger clone for this DNA, which differs at residue 14, so this is likely a read error; the protein given here is translated from the DNA itself. The chain couples TRDV1 to TRDJ1, with 8 bases that match TRDD3. Matching the DNA to germline supplied the J gene, which TCRdb does not give. CDR3 length equals 22 residues. Looked up from germline, CDR1 is TSWWSYY and CDR2 is QGS. The CDR3, as DNA: TGTGCCCTTGGGGAATATTTACGACCCGAGGTGGGGGATCGGGTGTACACCGATAAACTCATCTTT. This gives the protein CALGEYLRPEVGDRVYTDKLIF.

In this sample, this clone turned up a few times. V and J are TRDV1 and TRDJ1, with 11 bases lining up with TRDD3. Because TCRdb records no J gene, it was assigned here through a match of the DNA to germline. In germline, CDR1 is TSWWSYY, CDR2 QGS. V gave up 0 bases and J gave up 0 bases; unmatched junction bases: 18. The CDR3 spans 22 residues. CDR3 region: CALGELPLWGILPLLYTDKLIF. CDR3 DNA sequence: TGTGCTCTTGGGGAACTTCCCCTCTGGGGGATACTTCCCCTGTTGTACACCGATAAACTCATCTTT.

In this sample, this clone turned up a few times. A single base is all that separates this from a far larger clone, so a read error is likely. At the DNA level, this CDR3 is encoded by other sequences in the same sample as well. The rearrangement links TRDV1 to TRDJ1, with 8 bases that match TRDD3. With V trimmed by 0 bases and J by 2 bases, 23 bases remained unmatched. The V gene's germline CDR1 is TSWWSYY and CDR2 QGS. The CDR3 spans 22 residues. The CDR3 DNA is TGTGCTCTTGGGGAACTAAGACTGACCTTCTGGGGGAAAACTAGCTATACCGATAAACTCATCTTT. Protein sequence: CALGELRLTFWGKTSYTDKLIF.

This clone was seen repeatedly, ten times or more. TCRdb's listed protein matches a much larger clone and diverges from this DNA's translation at residue 16, likely through a read error; the protein shown comes from the DNA. Within the sample, other DNA sequences also encode this same CDR3. V is TRDV1 and J is TRDJ1, with 12 bases identical to TRDD3. V shed 4 bases and J 2 bases; nucleotides not matched to a gene: 26. This CDR3 region has 23 residues. Germline loops: CDR1 TSWWSYY, CDR2 QGS. This chain's CDR3 is CALGARLPIPYWGIPSFTDKLIF. The CDR3 coding sequence is TGTGCTCTTGGGGCGCGACTTCCTATCCCGTACTGGGGGATACCGAGCTTTACCGATAAACTCATCTTT.

The sample holds many counts of this clone. A single base is all that separates this from a far larger clone, so a read error is likely. In the same sample, other DNA sequences code for this CDR3. This rearrangement joins TRDV1 to TRDJ1; 10 nucleotides align to TRDD3. Germline V gives CDR1 TSWWSYY, CDR2 QGS. The CDR3 covers 17 residues. This CDR3 is CALGEAVYWGMADKLIF. Written as DNA, the CDR3 is TGCGCTCTTGGGGAAGCTGTGTACTGGGGGATGGCCGATAAACTCATCTTT.

This clone has more than one count but fewer than ten. TCRdb's listed protein matches a much larger clone and diverges from this DNA's translation at residue 18, likely through a read error; the protein shown comes from the DNA. This chain links TRDV1 with TRDJ1; no reliable D call. The J gene, not given by TCRdb, was assigned here from a germline match of the nucleotide sequence. The CDR3 covers 22 residues. The germline V gene has CDR1 TSWWSYY and CDR2 QGS. This CDR3 is CALGEPGPFCRTVAGCTNKLIF. The CDR3 bases are TGTGCTCTTGGGGAACCCGGTCCCTTTTGCCGTACGGTGGCCGGGTGCACCAATAAACTCATCTTT.

Sample share makes this clone medium-sized. Other DNA sequences within the sample encode an identical CDR3. The chain carries TRDV3 and TRDJ1, with 8 bases matching TRDD3. The CDR3 contains 18 residues. Losses at the gene ends were 4 bases for V and 1 base for J; bases not matched to a gene: 20. From germline, CDR1 is TVYSNPD and CDR2 GDNSRS (reference sequence). The CDR3 region is CASQRTYWGSPVTDKLIF. CDR3 sequence (DNA): TGTGCCTCCCAGAGGACCTACTGGGGGTCCCCGGTCACCGATAAACTCATCTTT.